This T cell receptor (beta chain) was sequenced for a study of cytomegalovirus exposure and HLA in healthy donors. As for the study in general: The study placed 70% to 90% of its 398 genotyped donors in the Caucasian-associated ancestry cluster. General study results and limits: Researchers catalogued about 150 TCR beta chains as cytomegalovirus-associated. Within a later analysis, the majority of CMV-associated TCR beta chains appeared HLA-restricted. Roughly uniform depth of sequencing across donors was assumed in presence/absence analyses.

About this clone: Its antigen is currently unknown.

The CDR3 covers 16 residues. Germline V gene sequence: CDR1 MNHEY, CDR2 SMNVEV (reference sequence). The V end lost 0 bases, the J end lost 8 bases, and 17 bases lay between the germline ends. Primers: 60 Vbeta forward and 13 Jbeta reverse. The table came from immunoSEQ multiplex PCR; TCRdb's copy has only in-frame clones and leaves some out. Of over 55,000 clones listed, 70% are singletons. Sequencing was done on a sample of PBMCs. This TCR was recovered from a woman aged 45-65 years in good health and CMV-seropositive. The chain employs TRBV27 and TRBJ1-5; tentative D call: TRBD1 (5 bases). The CDR3 protein is CASSLSSSRVDEPQHF. For the CDR3, the DNA is TGTGCCAGCAGTTTATCGAGTTCCAGGGTTGATGAGCCCCAGCATTTT.